The rows below give T cell receptor beta chains drawn from one sample of a study of shared clonotypes between healthy human individuals. The repertoire was sequenced with immunoSEQ multiplex PCR; TCRdb's copy has only in-frame clones and lacks some. The top ten clones hold 1.2% of a sample with 1.5 million to 2.5 million clones, approximately 94% of them seen once. The sample consisted of naive CD8+ T cells sorted from blood. These receptors originate from a man younger than 30 in good health. The CDR3 runs from the conserved cysteine through the conserved F or W. D genes are given only for firm matches.

V	D	J	CDR3	DNA
TRBV6-5	TRBD2	TRBJ2-3	CASSLGSSGIGDTQYF	TGTGCCAGCAGTTTGGGGTCTAGCGGGATAGGTGATACGCAGTATTTT
TRBV4-1	NA	TRBJ2-4	CASSQEPLVGGIQYF	TGCGCCAGCAGCCAAGAGCCACTAGTTGGGGGCATTCAGTACTTC
TRBV2	NA	TRBJ1-1	CASSEGGGDTEAFF	TGTGCCAGCAGTGAAGGGGGCGGGGACACTGAAGCTTTCTTT
TRBV4-3	TRBD1	TRBJ1-1	CASSQDAAGGENTEAFF	TGCGCCAGCAGCCAAGATGCGGCAGGGGGGGAGAACACTGAAGCTTTCTTT
TRBV18	TRBD1	TRBJ1-5	CASSPGQGADKFQPQHF	TGTGCCAGCTCACCCGGACAGGGGGCGGACAAATTCCAGCCCCAGCATTTT
TRBV6-5	NA	TRBJ1-4	CASSTGTVTEKLFF	TGTGCCAGCAGTACAGGTACAGTTACCGAAAAACTGTTTTTT
TRBV4-1	NA	TRBJ2-7	CASSQDGGRRLDYEQYF	TGCGCCAGCAGCCAAGACGGGGGTAGACGCCTGGACTACGAGCAGTACTTC
TRBV7-9	NA	TRBJ2-2	CASSWGDGAGELFF	TGTGCCAGCAGCTGGGGGGATGGCGCCGGGGAGCTGTTTTTT
TRBV2	TRBD1	TRBJ1-5	CACRDRGQLGNQPQHF	TGTGCCTGCCGGGACAGGGGGCAGTTGGGCAATCAGCCCCAGCATTTT
TRBV5-4	TRBD1	TRBJ1-1	CASSFQGGYTEAFF	TGTGCCAGCAGCTTTCAGGGGGGGTACACTGAAGCTTTCTTT